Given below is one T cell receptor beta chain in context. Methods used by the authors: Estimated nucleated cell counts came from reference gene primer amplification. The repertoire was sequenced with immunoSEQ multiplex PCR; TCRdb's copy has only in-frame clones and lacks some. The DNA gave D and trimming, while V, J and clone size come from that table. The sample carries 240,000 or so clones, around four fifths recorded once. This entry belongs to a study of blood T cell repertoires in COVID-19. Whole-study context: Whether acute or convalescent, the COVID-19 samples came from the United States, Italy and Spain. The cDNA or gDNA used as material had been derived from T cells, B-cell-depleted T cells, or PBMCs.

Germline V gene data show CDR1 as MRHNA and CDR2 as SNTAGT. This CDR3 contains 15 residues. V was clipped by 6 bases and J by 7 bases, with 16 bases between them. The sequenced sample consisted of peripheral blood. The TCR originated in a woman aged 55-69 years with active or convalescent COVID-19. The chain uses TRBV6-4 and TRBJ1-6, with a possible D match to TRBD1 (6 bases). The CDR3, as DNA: TGTGCCAGCAGCCCCCAGGGGTTGGGGAATTCACCCCTCCACTTT. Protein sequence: CASSPQGLGNSPLHF.